These 29 T cell receptor beta chains were sequenced from one sample in a study of OX40 agonist ivuxolimab in advanced cancers. Assay used: immunoSEQ multiplex PCR; TCRdb lists only in-frame clones, some missing. The top ten clones hold about 25% of a sample with several thousand clones, 65% to 80% of them seen once. The sample consisted of CD4+ or CD8+ T cells sorted from blood, taken in a trial of the OX40 agonist ivuxolimab. The receptors come from an adult with an advanced solid tumor such as melanoma, head and neck, liver or kidney cancer.

CDR3 sequence reads: CASSIGHINIQYF. The CDR3 DNA sequence: TGTGCCAGTAGTATAGGTCATATTAACATTCAGTACTTC. This chain joins TRBV19 and TRBJ2-4; D is undetermined. CDR3 size: 13 residues. The germline V and J ends were trimmed by 1 base and 7 bases, with 8 bases remaining between them. Germline CDR1 is LNHDA and CDR2 is SQIVND (reference sequence).

This sequence joins TRBV5-5 and TRBJ2-7; D may be TRBD1 (5 bases). This CDR3 is built from 13 residues. Trimming shortened V by 1 base and J by 7 bases, and 12 bases separated the two germline ends. From germline, CDR1 is SGHKS and CDR2 YYEKEE (reference sequence). The CDR3 sequence is CASSLWSGKEQYF. The CDR3 bases are TGTGCCAGCAGCTTGTGGTCAGGGAAGGAGCAGTACTTC.

The CDR3 region has the DNA TGCGCCAGCAGCTTGGTCGGGACTGCAGACGAGCAGTACTTC. Translated, it gives CASSLVGTADEQYF. This sequence joins TRBV5-1 and TRBJ2-5, with D possibly being TRBD2 (6 bases). The J call may not be correct, given that the DNA end is closer to TRBJ2-7. Per germline, CDR1 SGHRS and CDR2 YFSETQ. The CDR3 loop spans 14 amino acids.

The chain recombines TRBV11-2 with TRBJ2-5, with 7 nucleotides matching TRBD2. The J call is doubtful: the DNA matches TRBJ2-7 better. The CDR3 has 14 residues. In germline, CDR1 is SGHAT, CDR2 FQNNGV. The CDR3 DNA sequence: TGTGCCAGCAGCTTAGCGGGGGGCTCCTACGAGCAGTACTTC. Protein sequence: CASSLAGGSYEQYF.

This clone was detected only once. The chain carries TRBV20-1 and TRBJ2-7; D not certain. Deletions cut 6 bases from V and 6 bases from J, with 9 bases between. This CDR3 has 10 residues. Germline-derived CDR1 and CDR2 are DFQATT and SNEGSKA (reference sequence). CDR3 amino acids: CSALDGEQYF. In nucleotides, the CDR3 is TGCAGTGCGCTAGATGGCGAGCAGTACTTC.

This chain joins TRBV11-2 and TRBJ1-1; D might be TRBD1 (5 bases). From germline, CDR1 is SGHAT and CDR2 FQNNGV. V was pared by 5 bases and J by 4 bases, with 14 bases between. This CDR3 has 14 amino acids. CDR3 DNA sequence: TGTGCCAGCAGCCACACTGTTCAGGGCACTGAAGCTTTCTTT. Translated: CASSHTVQGTEAFF.

In this sample, this clone turned up a few times. The chain uses TRBV2 and TRBJ2-7; tentatively, D is TRBD2 (7 bases). This CDR3 region has 11 residues. From germline, CDR1 is SNHLY and CDR2 FYNNEI. V was cut by 5 bases and J by 9 bases, with 11 bases left in between. CDR3 residues: CASSPGGRQYF. The CDR3 DNA follows: TGTGCCAGCAGTCCGGGGGGCAGGCAGTACTTC.

The table lists this clone with a count of one. This chain joins TRBV5-4 and TRBJ2-1; possible D gene TRBD1, 6 bases. Germline V gene sequence: CDR1 SGHNT, CDR2 YYREEE (reference sequence). Trimming removed 2 bases at V and 6 bases at J, with 9 bases between. CDR3 size: 13 residues. CDR3 coding DNA: TGTGCCAGCAGCTTTCAGGGGACCAATGAGCAGTTCTTC. Translating gives CASSFQGTNEQFF.

The chain uses TRBV19 and TRBJ1-5, with D perhaps matching TRBD1 (6 bases). CDR1 and CDR2 from the germline V gene are LNHDA and SQIVND (reference sequence). With 4 bases removed from V and 2 bases from J, the gap between germline ends came to 21 bases. The length of the CDR3 is 18 residues. For the CDR3, the DNA is TGTGCCAGTAGTACCCTCGCACAGGGAAAGGATGGCAATCAGCCCCAGCATTTT. Translation gives CASSTLAQGKDGNQPQHF.

The J gene is TRBJ2-3, the V gene TRBV6-1; D is unresolved. The CDR3 runs 17 residues. Germline V lookup: CDR1 MNHNS, CDR2 SASEGT. Trimming cost V 0 bases and J 2 bases, with 15 bases left between them. The DNA for the CDR3 is TGTGCCAGCAGTGAAGCAGAGCTAGGCTTCTTCACAGATACGCAGTATTTT. Its protein is CASSEAELGFFTDTQYF.

V gene TRBV7-9 combines with J gene TRBJ2-2; no clear D. The germline CDR1 and CDR2 sequences are SEHNR and FQNEAQ (reference sequence). The CDR3 sequence is 14 residues long. V was trimmed by 4 bases and J by 6 bases, leaving 12 bases between them. CDR3 in DNA: TGTGCCAGCAGCTCACCATTTAGCTCCGGGGAGCTGTTTTTT. This translates into CASSSPFSSGELFF.

By share of the sample, this clone is medium-sized (0.01 to 0.1%). The chain links TRBV28 to TRBJ2-1; no firm D call. The germline gives CDR1 MDHEN, CDR2 SYDVKM. This CDR3 is built from 13 residues. V was pared by 6 bases and J by 2 bases, with 8 bases between. The CDR3 spells CASSLGPYNEQFF. CDR3 nucleotide sequence: TGTGCCAGCAGCCTCGGACCCTACAATGAGCAGTTCTTC.

Only a few counts were recorded for this clone. The gene calls are TRBV19 and TRBJ1-5, with D possibly TRBD1 on 5 matching bases. The CDR3 sequence is 18 residues long. Trimming pared 8 bases from V and 4 bases from J, leaving 27 bases between. Germline CDR1 and CDR2: LNHDA and SQIVND (reference sequence). This CDR3 reads CASWGGRGTRHRNQPQHF. The CDR3 nucleotides are TGTGCCAGTTGGGGAGGGCGTGGGACTCGTCATAGGAATCAGCCCCAGCATTTT.

The CDR3 nucleotides read TGCGCCAGCAGCCAAGAATGGCGGAACCGTTTGGAGACCCAGTACTTC. Translating gives CASSQEWRNRLETQYF. V usage is TRBV4-3 and J usage is TRBJ2-5; D not certain. The V gene lost 0 bases and the J gene lost 5 bases, with 16 bases spanning the gap. CDR1 and CDR2 from the germline V gene are LGHNA and YSLEER. This CDR3 is 16 amino acids long.

The chain has TRBV5-1 and TRBJ2-4; D is uncertain. V dropped 0 bases and J dropped 1 base, with 11 bases sitting between them. The CDR3 extends over 16 amino acids. Germline V gene data show CDR1 as SGHRS and CDR2 as YFSETQ. As DNA, the CDR3 is TGCGCCAGCAGCTTGGCGGGTCCCTGGGCCAAAAACATTCAGTACTTC. This gives the protein CASSLAGPWAKNIQYF.

This chain connects TRBV7-2 to TRBJ2-1; the D gene is possibly TRBD2 (7 bases). This CDR3 spans 15 amino acids. Germline loops: CDR1 SGHTA, CDR2 FQGNSA. V shed 5 bases and J shed 5 bases, with 16 bases lying between them. The CDR3 region is CASSPVGGLDNEQFF. For the CDR3, the DNA is TGTGCCAGCAGCCCCGTGGGGGGGCTGGACAATGAGCAGTTCTTC.

Remarks on this clone: Germline is not matched at one junction end, which may reflect a read error. The rearrangement uses TRBV7-3 and TRBJ1-1; D might be TRBD1 (5 bases). The CDR3 totals 16 residues. Germline V gene sequence: CDR1 SGHTA, CDR2 FQGTGA. CDR3 nucleotides: TGTGCCAGCACCTTATTATTGACAGCCGCTTGGCCTGAAGCTTTCTTT. This encodes CASTLLLTAAWPEAFF.

This clone was observed a handful of times. The chain joins TRBV27 to TRBJ2-1; possibly TRBD1 for D (6 bases). The CDR3 length is 15 residues. Per the germline V gene, CDR1 is MNHEY and CDR2 is SMNVEV (reference sequence). V lost 2 bases, J lost 8 bases, and 16 bases lay in between. CDR3 loop: CASSLALTGYHEQFF. The CDR3 coding sequence is TGTGCCAGCAGTTTAGCCCTAACAGGGTACCATGAGCAGTTCTTC.

J is TRBJ2-7 and V is TRBV6-5; D gene unclear. Trimming removed 0 bases at V and 5 bases at J, with 11 bases between. Germline CDR1 is MNHEY and CDR2 is SVGAGI. The CDR3 extends over 14 amino acids. CDR3: CASSYSSSGDEQYF. Written as DNA, the CDR3 is TGTGCCAGCAGTTACTCTTCCAGTGGGGACGAGCAGTACTTC.

In DNA form, the CDR3 reads TGTGCCAGTAGTATCGATCCGGGACAGCCGTATAGCAATCAGCCCCAGCATTTT. Its translation is CASSIDPGQPYSNQPQHF. The chain recombines TRBV19 with TRBJ1-5; TRBD1 matches 7 bases. This CDR3 has 18 amino acids. V was pared by 3 bases and J by 0 bases, with 11 bases of the junction left unmatched. Germline-derived CDR1 and CDR2 are LNHDA and SQIVND (reference sequence). The variable domain in full, with the rest retrieved from reference TRBV19 and TRBJ1-5, is DGGITQSPKYLFRKEGQNVTLSCEQNLNHDAMYWYRQDPGQGLRLIYYSQIVNDFQKGDIAEGYSVSREKKESFPLTVTSAQKNPTAFYLCASSIDPGQPYSNQPQHFGDGTRLSIL.

The table lists this clone with a few counts. The rearrangement uses TRBV6-4 and TRBJ2-3, with 7 bases matching TRBD2. The CDR3 extends over 12 amino acids. J was trimmed by 9 bases and V by 6 bases; bases with no gene match: 6. The germline V gene encodes CDR1 MRHNA and CDR2 SNTAGT. The CDR3 region has the DNA TGTGCCAGCAGCGAATCGGGGGGAACGCAGTATTTT. This translates into CASSESGGTQYF.

The rearrangement joins TRBV6-1 to TRBJ1-1; unclear D gene. Germline V CDR1 and CDR2: MNHNS, SASEGT. Trimming removed 5 bases at V and 9 bases at J, with 4 bases between. The CDR3 is 9 amino acids. The CDR3 sequence: CASSSKAFF. The CDR3 DNA reads TGTGCCAGCAGTTCAAAAGCTTTCTTT.

This CDR3 is CASSIEGRQGEGGYTF. In DNA, the CDR3 is TGTGCCAGTAGTATAGAGGGGAGGCAGGGGGAGGGAGGCTACACCTTC. J is TRBJ1-2 and V is TRBV19, with 7 bases identical to TRBD1. Germline-derived CDR1 and CDR2 are LNHDA and SQIVND (reference sequence). V was pared by 0 bases and J by 8 bases, with 12 bases of the junction left unmatched. This CDR3 has 16 amino acids.

This rearrangement joins TRBV30 to TRBJ2-6, with D hard to call. The CDR3 loop spans 14 amino acids. CDR1 and CDR2 from the germline V gene are GTSNPN and SVGIG (reference sequence). The germline V and J ends were trimmed by 0 bases and 0 bases, with 3 bases remaining between them. The CDR3 DNA follows: TGTGCCTGGAGTGTGAGCTCTGGGGCCAACGTCCTGACTTTC. Translation gives CAWSVSSGANVLTF. The variable domain in full, with the rest retrieved from reference TRBV30 and TRBJ2-6, is SQTIHQWPATLVQPVGSPLSLECTVEGTSNPNLYWYRQAAGRGLQLLFYSVGIGQISSEVPQNLSASRPQDRQFILSSKKLLLSDSGFYLCAWSVSSGANVLTFGAGSRLTVL.

This chain uses TRBV5-6 with TRBJ2-1, with D perhaps TRBD1 or TRBD2 (5 bases each). The V end was cut by 7 bases, the J end by 2 bases, with 10 bases between. CDR1 is SGHDT, CDR2 YYEEEE, per germline. CDR3 length: 13 residues. This chain's CDR3 is CASRPGPYNEQFF. The CDR3 DNA reads TGTGCCAGCCGACCGGGACCCTACAATGAGCAGTTCTTC. Together with reference TRBV5-6 and TRBJ2-1, the CDR3 gives the full variable domain: DAGVTQSPTHLIKTRGQQVTLRCSPKSGHDTVSWYQQALGQGPQFIFQYYEEEERQRGNFPDRFSGHQFPNYSSELNVNALLLGDSALYLCASRPGPYNEQFFGPGTRLTVL.

As for this clone: A read error is likely here: a far larger clone is one base away. Other DNA sequences in this specimen translate into the identical CDR3. This rearrangement joins TRBV7-6 to TRBJ2-7; no clear D. This CDR3 is built from 13 residues. Germline V gives CDR1 SGHVS, CDR2 FNYEAQ. The CDR3 DNA reads TGTGCCAGTAGCTTTAACCCGACCTACGAGCAGTACTTC. Residues: CASSFNPTYEQYF.

V gene TRBV2 combines with J gene TRBJ1-5, with TRBD1 matching 10 bases. CDR1 and CDR2 (germline): SNHLY, FYNNEI. The CDR3 is 13 amino acids. V lost 8 bases and J lost 4; bases outside the gene matches: 2. DNA of the CDR3: TGTGCCAGCTCGGACAGGGGGAATCAGCCCCAGCATTTT. Amino acids: CASSDRGNQPQHF.

The V and J genes are TRBV30 and TRBJ2-1; perhaps TRBD1 as D (5 bases). From germline, CDR1 is GTSNPN and CDR2 SVGIG (reference sequence). The V end was cut by 5 bases, the J end by 4 bases, with 12 bases between. This CDR3 is 13 amino acids long. The CDR3 DNA is TGTGCCTGGTCCTCCGACAGTTACAATGAGCAGTTCTTC. Translating it yields CAWSSDSYNEQFF.

V usage is TRBV28 and J usage is TRBJ2-7; 7 positions agree with TRBD1. Germline loops: CDR1 MDHEN, CDR2 SYDVKM. The CDR3 has 15 amino acids. The junction had 8 bases not matched to a gene; V was cut back by 2 bases and J by 4 bases. CDR3 DNA sequence: TGTGCCAGCAGTTTACTCGGGACAGAAGATTACGAGCAGTACTTC. Translated: CASSLLGTEDYEQYF.